The 27 T cell receptor beta chains below all came from one sample that was sequenced in a study of T-cell memory formation after mild COVID-19. One entry per CDR3 protein, called by TCRdb with MiXCR from the 5' RACE reads. The sample has about 620,000 distinct CDR3 sequences, roughly 18% seen once. Sequencing was done on a sample of PBMCs or a T cell subset sorted from them (not recorded which). Receptors originate from an adult woman who had mild COVID-19 (a few samples of this study predate the infection). Cell type and time point are not known.

In this sample, this clonotype turned up a few times. This chain joins TRBV7-9 and TRBJ1-2; D gene unclear. Germline loops: CDR1 SEHNR, CDR2 FQNEAQ (reference sequence). The CDR3 extends over 13 amino acids. The ends were cut back, 1 base at V and 7 bases at J, with 10 bases in the middle. The CDR3 is CASSLDSVPGYTF. The CDR3 coding sequence is TGTGCCAGCAGCTTAGATTCCGTTCCTGGCTACACCTTC. Together with reference TRBV7-9 and TRBJ1-2, the CDR3 gives the full variable domain: DTGVSQNPRHKITKRGQNVTFRCDPISEHNRLYWYRQTLGQGPEFLTYFQNEAQLEKSRLLSDRFSAERPKGSFSTLEIQRTEQGDSAMYLCASSLDSVPGYTFGSGTRLTVV.

The chain employs TRBV20-1 and TRBJ1-5; D is perhaps TRBD1 (6 bases). The germline gives CDR1 DFQATT, CDR2 SNEGSKA (reference sequence). The CDR3 covers 13 residues. The V end was cut by 0 bases, the J end by 9 bases, with 12 bases between. The CDR3 nucleotides are TGCAGTGCTAGAGAGCCAGGGGTTAGGCCCCAGCATTTT. Translating gives CSAREPGVRPQHF.

The V and J genes are TRBV5-1 and TRBJ2-2, with D perhaps matching TRBD1 or TRBD2 (6 bases each). This CDR3 contains 17 residues. Trimming pared 2 bases from V and 4 bases from J, leaving 18 bases between. From germline, CDR1 is SGHRS and CDR2 YFSETQ. CDR3 sequence reads: CASSFGGAPSGTGELFF. The CDR3 nucleotides are TGCGCCAGCAGCTTCGGGGGCGCACCGTCGGGCACCGGGGAGCTGTTTTTT.

The chain is built from TRBV5-6 and TRBJ1-1; 9 positions agree with TRBD1. Germline V lookup: CDR1 SGHDT, CDR2 YYEEEE. The CDR3 is 17 amino acids. The junction had 11 bases not matched to a gene; V was cut back by 1 base and J by 4 bases. Written as DNA, the CDR3 is TGTGCCAGCAGCTTGCTAGACAGGGGGTTAACGTCCACTGAAGCTTTCTTT. Its translation is CASSLLDRGLTSTEAFF.

The J gene is TRBJ2-5, the V gene TRBV20-1; 8 positions agree with TRBD2. The CDR3 is 13 residues long. CDR1 is DFQATT and CDR2 is SNEGSKA in the germline V gene (reference sequence). The V and J ends lost 4 bases and 4 bases, in that order; junction bases with no gene match: 5. CDR3 region: CSATAGGGETQYF. CDR3 nucleotide sequence: TGCAGTGCTACTGCGGGGGGAGGAGAGACCCAGTACTTC.

CDR3 DNA sequence: TGTGCCAGCAGGGGTGGACTAGCGGGATATGAGCAGTTCTTC. Its protein product is CASRGGLAGYEQFF. The chain joins TRBV2 to TRBJ2-1; 12 bases line up with TRBD2. Germline CDR1 and CDR2: SNHLY and FYNNEI. V gave up 6 bases and J gave up 8 bases; unmatched junction bases: 5. The CDR3 sequence is 14 residues long. Full variable domain (remainder filled in from reference TRBV2 and TRBJ2-1): EPEVTQTPSHQVTQMGQEVILRCVPISNHLYFYWYRQILGQKVEFLVSFYNNEISEKSEIFDDQFSVERPDGSNFTLKIRSTKLEDSAMYFCASRGGLAGYEQFFGPGTRLTVL.

The chain links TRBV5-1 to TRBJ2-1; TRBD1 agrees at 8 bases. J gave up 6 bases and V 4 bases, and 6 bases lay outside the gene matches. Germline CDR1 SGHRS, CDR2 YFSETQ. CDR3 length: 14 residues. The CDR3 spells CASSPGTGPNEQFF. The CDR3 bases are TGCGCCAGCAGCCCGGGGACAGGCCCCAATGAGCAGTTCTTC.

In its sample, this clonotype was seen a few times. V and J are TRBV19 and TRBJ1-6, with D unresolved. Trimming pared 1 base from V and 3 bases from J, leaving 10 bases between. Germline loops: CDR1 LNHDA, CDR2 SQIVND (reference sequence). CDR3 size: 16 residues. The DNA for the CDR3 is TGTGCCAGTAGTATAGTCGGCAGGAGCTATAATTCACCCCTCCACTTT. Protein product: CASSIVGRSYNSPLHF.

This sequence joins TRBV9 and TRBJ1-5; D uncertain. Trimming stripped 0 bases from V and 4 bases from J, with 8 bases between. The CDR3 spans 14 residues. Germline V gene sequence: CDR1 SGDLS, CDR2 YYNGEE. This CDR3 is CASSVGAGNQPQHF. In DNA, the CDR3 is TGTGCCAGCAGCGTAGGGGCGGGGAATCAGCCCCAGCATTTT.

This clonotype has at least ten counts. DNA of the CDR3: TGCAGTGCCCCTCTGACAGGAGGGGGATCCTACGAGCAGTACTTC. Protein product: CSAPLTGGGSYEQYF. V is TRBV20-1 and J is TRBJ2-7, with D possibly called TRBD1 or TRBD2 (6 bases each). Germline assignment: CDR1 DFQATT and CDR2 SNEGSKA (reference sequence). V dropped 6 bases and J dropped 1 base, with 19 bases sitting between them. The CDR3 contains 15 residues.

V usage is TRBV20-1 and J usage is TRBJ2-7, with 9 bases lining up with TRBD1. The V gene end was trimmed by 1 base and the J gene end by 3 bases; junction bases not matched to a gene: 7. The CDR3 spans 15 residues. The germline V gene has CDR1 DFQATT and CDR2 SNEGSKA (reference sequence). For the CDR3, the DNA is TGCAGTGCTAGAGGGGCCGGGACAGGGAACTACGAGCAGTACTTC. Amino acid sequence: CSARGAGTGNYEQYF.

This CDR3 is CASSLEGTGLPSPLHF. The CDR3 DNA reads TGTGCCAGCAGCTTGGAGGGGACAGGACTCCCTTCACCCCTCCACTTT. The rearrangement links TRBV5-5 to TRBJ1-6; TRBD1 matches at 8 bases. Germline CDR1 is SGHKS and CDR2 is YYEKEE (reference sequence). CDR3 length: 16 residues. V was pared by 0 bases and J by 9 bases, with 8 bases of the junction left unmatched.

This clonotype was observed a handful of times. CDR3 amino acids: CASSQDVSPRLETQYF. CDR3 bases: TGCGCCAGCAGCCAAGATGTCAGTCCTCGATTGGAGACCCAGTACTTC. The J gene is TRBJ2-5, the V gene TRBV4-1; no reliable D call. The V end lost 0 bases, the J end lost 5 bases, and 16 bases lay between the germline ends. This CDR3 region has 16 residues. In germline, CDR1 is MGHRA, CDR2 YSYEKL.

In its sample, this clonotype was seen a few times. The genes are TRBV20-1 and TRBJ1-5; possibly TRBD1 for D (5 bases). The CDR3 runs to 13 residues. The V gene lost 6 bases and the J gene lost 3 bases, with 12 bases spanning the gap. Germline CDR1 is DFQATT and CDR2 is SNEGSKA (reference sequence). The CDR3 DNA follows: TGCAGTGCCGAAACAGGATTCAATCAGCCCCAGCATTTT. This gives the protein CSAETGFNQPQHF.

The gene calls are TRBV15 and TRBJ1-1, with D possibly matching TRBD1 (6 bases). Germline CDR1 and CDR2: LNHNV and YYDKDF (reference sequence). The V end was cut by 5 bases, the J end by 0 bases, with 13 bases between. This CDR3 has 15 amino acids. The CDR3 region is CATSGRTAMNTEAFF. The CDR3 DNA sequence: TGTGCCACCAGCGGAAGGACAGCCATGAACACTGAAGCTTTCTTT.

V usage is TRBV4-2 and J usage is TRBJ2-1, with D maybe TRBD2 (5 bases). Germline values: CDR1 LGHNA, CDR2 YNFKEQ. The CDR3 is 13 amino acids. Trimming took 3 bases from V and 3 from J, leaving 6 bases between them. The CDR3 sequence: CASSHRDYNEQFF. The CDR3 nucleotides read TGTGCCAGCAGCCACCGGGACTACAATGAGCAGTTCTTC.

The chain uses TRBV12-3 or TRBV12-4 and TRBJ2-5; the D gene is possibly TRBD1 (6 bases). This CDR3 is 17 amino acids long. V was pared by 6 bases and J by 7 bases, with 27 bases between. CDR3 bases: TGTGCCAGCAGCCCAGGGGACCGACGTTCGGGGTCGCGGACCCAGTACTTC. This encodes CASSPGDRRSGSRTQYF.

This clonotype came up many times. The junction departs from the called germline gene at one end, perhaps through a read error. This sequence joins TRBV7-9 and TRBJ2-1; D is uncertain. Per germline, CDR1 SEHNR and CDR2 FQNEAQ (reference sequence). The CDR3 length is 14 residues. The CDR3 is CASSLEGLYNEQFF. The CDR3 bases are TGCGCCAGCAGCTTGGAAGGCCTCTACAATGAGCAGTTCTTC.

This clonotype occurred a few times. V and J are TRBV4-2 and TRBJ2-2; a possible D gene is TRBD1 (6 bases). Germline-derived CDR1 and CDR2 are LGHNA and YNFKEQ. This CDR3 contains 16 residues. V was cut by 4 bases and J by 4 bases, with 16 bases left in between. The CDR3 DNA sequence: TGTGCCAGCAGCCGACAATTGACAGGTGGCACCGGGGAGCTGTTTTTT. This translates into CASSRQLTGGTGELFF.

This clonotype was picked up a small number of times. The chain combines TRBV12-3 or TRBV12-4 with TRBJ2-5, with 11 bases aligning to TRBD2. J lost 5 bases, V lost 6 bases, and 5 bases had no gene match. This CDR3 region has 14 residues. The CDR3 nucleotides are TGTGCCAGCAGGACCTCTAGCGGGGGGGAGACCCAGTACTTC. It is translated as CASRTSSGGETQYF.

CDR3 DNA sequence: TGTGCCAGCAGGCCTTCTTCGGACAATACGCAGTATTTT. Translating gives CASRPSSDNTQYF. The gene calls are TRBV7-8 and TRBJ2-3; tentative D call: TRBD1 (5 bases). With 6 bases removed from V and 7 bases from J, the gap between germline ends came to 14 bases. From germline, CDR1 is SGHVS and CDR2 FQNEAQ. This CDR3 region has 13 residues.

This clonotype has ten or more counts. CDR3 in DNA: TGCGCCAGCAGGAGATCCAGTCAGGGAGTGAACACTGAAGCTTTCTTT. Amino acid sequence: CASRRSSQGVNTEAFF. This chain joins TRBV5-1 and TRBJ1-1, with D maybe TRBD1 (5 bases). CDR1 and CDR2 from the germline V gene are SGHRS and YFSETQ. V was pared by 5 bases and J by 0 bases, with 17 bases between. This CDR3 has 16 amino acids.

This clonotype was detected only a few times. This sequence joins TRBV7-9 and TRBJ2-7; the D gene is possibly TRBD2 (5 bases). The CDR3 extends over 13 amino acids. Per germline, CDR1 SEHNR and CDR2 FQNEAQ (reference sequence). Trimming stripped 4 bases from V and 5 bases from J, with 12 bases between. CDR3 residues: CASSSPFGDEQYF. For the CDR3, the DNA is TGTGCCAGCAGCTCCCCCTTCGGGGACGAGCAGTACTTC.

J is TRBJ2-1 and V is TRBV4-3; 8 positions agree with TRBD2. Germline V gene lookup returns CDR1 LGHNA and CDR2 YSLEER. There are 18 residues in the CDR3. Trimming at V came to 0 bases and at J to 6 bases, leaving 13 bases not matched to a gene. CDR3 sequence: CASSQDILGREGLNEQFF. For the CDR3, the DNA is TGCGCCAGCAGCCAAGATATTTTGGGACGGGAGGGCCTCAATGAGCAGTTCTTC.

The CDR3 is CSVGETSGRREQYF. The DNA of the CDR3 is TGCAGCGTTGGCGAGACTAGCGGGAGACGTGAGCAGTACTTC. The chain is built from TRBV29-1 and TRBJ2-7; 12 nucleotides agree with TRBD2. The CDR3 length is 14 residues. The J segment lost 7 bases and the V segment lost 4 bases, leaving 8 bases of the junction unmatched. Germline lookup yields CDR1 SQVTM and CDR2 ANQGSEA.

This clonotype was detected a few times. The J gene is TRBJ2-3, the V gene TRBV6-2 or TRBV6-3; TRBD1 might be the D (6 bases). The CDR3 runs to 15 residues. Germline assignment: CDR1 MNHEY and CDR2 SVGEGT. Trimming shortened V by 10 bases and J by 3 bases, and 20 bases separated the two germline ends. This CDR3 reads CATVELQGMTDTQYF. The DNA for the CDR3 is TGTGCCACCGTGGAGTTGCAGGGGATGACAGATACGCAGTATTTT.

A single count supports this clonotype. J is TRBJ2-7 and V is TRBV4-1; TRBD2 is a possible D gene (5 bases). From germline, CDR1 is MGHRA and CDR2 YSYEKL. The CDR3 is 17 amino acids. Between the trimmed V and J ends, which lost 4 bases and 2 bases, there was a span of 21 bases. The CDR3 spells CASSRGGGGPRTYEQYF. The CDR3 DNA reads as TGCGCCAGCAGCCGAGGTGGAGGAGGCCCGCGCACCTACGAGCAGTACTTC.